Listed below are T cell receptor beta chains from one sample, sequenced in a study of preoperative IRX-2 immunotherapy in early breast cancer. Sequenced by immunoSEQ multiplex PCR; TCRdb stores in-frame clones only, minus some. The sample gives 2,500 to 4,000 clones, roughly 80% of which show up once; 8.4% is in the top ten. This specimen consisted of tumor tissue, obtained after IRX-2 immunotherapy. The origin of the receptors is a human donor with breast cancer. Each CDR3 is given with its conserved first and last residue. D genes are given only for firm matches. Clone size is not always given. Where it is, it says once, few, many or a class for expanded clones.

V	J	size	D	DNA	CDR3
TRBV15	TRBJ2-7	.	TRBD2	TGTGCCACCAGCGAATCAGGGACTAGCGGGAAAGATCACTACGAGCAGTACTTC	CATSESGTSGKDHYEQYF
TRBV29-1	TRBJ2-3	.	.	TGCAGCCTATCCCCCGGGGGCACAGATACGCAGTATTTT	CSLSPGGTDTQYF
TRBV28	TRBJ1-5	.	.	TGTGCCAGCAGTCGGACGGGGACGTCTTATCAGCCCCAGCATTTT	CASSRTGTSYQPQHF
TRBV11-3	TRBJ1-4	.	.	TGTGCCAGCAGGCAAACCCCGGCGGACCCTAGCTCTAGTGGGAAACTGTTTTTT	CASRQTPADPSSSGKLFF
TRBV19	TRBJ1-1	few	.	TGTGCCAGTAGTACACTGAGGGGAATGAACACTGAAGCTTTCTTT	CASSTLRGMNTEAFF
TRBV6-8	TRBJ1-1	.	.	TGTGCCAGCAGTTACACGCCTGGAAGTAACACTGAAGCTTTCTTT	CASSYTPGSNTEAFF
TRBV5-1	TRBJ2-2	few	.	TGCGCCAGCAGCCCGCGGGCCGGGGGCGAAACCGGGGAGCTGTTTTTT	CASSPRAGGETGELFF
TRBV7-5	TRBJ2-7	.	.	TGTGCCAGCAGCTCCACGGGGGGCGGCTACGAGCAGTACTTC	CASSSTGGGYEQYF
TRBV7-1	TRBJ2-1	.	TRBD2	TGTGCCAGCAGCCTAGCGGCTAGCGGGGCCCTGTACAATGAGCAGTTCTTC	CASSLAASGALYNEQFF
TRBV19	TRBJ2-1	few	TRBD2	TGTGCCAGTAGTTTAACACGGACTAGCGGGCTGTACAATGAGCAGTTCTTC	CASSLTRTSGLYNEQFF
TRBV6-8	TRBJ2-1	.	TRBD2	TGTGCCAGCAGACTAGCGGGGCACAATGAGCAGTTCTTC	CASRLAGHNEQFF
TRBV11-3	TRBJ1-4	few	TRBD1	TGTGCCAGCAGCTTGAGGACAGGGGGGAATGAAAAACTGTTTTTT	CASSLRTGGNEKLFF
TRBV29-1	TRBJ1-5	.	TRBD1	TGCAGCGGAGGACAGGGCGGGGGTCAGCCCCAGCATTTT	CSGGQGGGQPQHF
TRBV19	TRBJ1-2	once	.	TGTGCCACCACAGGGTATGACTATGGCTACACCTTC	CATTGYDYGYTF
TRBV28	TRBJ2-3	.	.	TGTGCCAGCAGTTTTTCCTCAGATACGCAGTATTTT	CASSFSSDTQYF
TRBV6-1	TRBJ1-5	.	.	TGTGCCAGCAGTGAAGGCCCGACGGGCGGAGGTCAGCCCCAGCATTTT	CASSEGPTGGGQPQHF
TRBV5-1	TRBJ2-7	.	.	TGCGCCAGCAGCTTGGACGGGGGATCGATCTACGAGCAGTACTTC	CASSLDGGSIYEQYF
TRBV5-1	TRBJ2-2	.	TRBD1	TGCGCCAGCAGCCCGTGGTGGGGGACAGAGAACACCGGGGAGCTGTTTTTT	CASSPWWGTENTGELFF
TRBV6-8	TRBJ1-1	.	.	TGTGCCAGCAGTTCGGCAGGGAACACTGAAGCTTTCTTT	CASSSAGNTEAFF
TRBV18	TRBJ2-7	.	.	TGTGCCAGCTCCTACGCGGGGTTATCCGAGCAGTACTTC	CASSYAGLSEQYF
TRBV28	TRBJ1-1	.	TRBD1	TGTGCCAGCAGCCGGGTTGATTGGGACAGGGGGCTTATGGCGTTT	CASSRVDWDRGLMAF
TRBV19	TRBJ2-7	few	.	TGTGCCAGTAGCGGACAGACGTCCTACGAGCAGTACTTC	CASSGQTSYEQYF
TRBV11-3	TRBJ1-4	.	.	TGTGCCAGCAGCTTGACGAGCCAGGGGAATGAAAAACTGTTTTTT	CASSLTSQGNEKLFF
TRBV6-8	TRBJ2-7	.	TRBD1	TGTGCCAGCAGGGACAGGGAACATGGATCCTACGAGCAGTACTTC	CASRDREHGSYEQYF
TRBV30	TRBJ2-7	.	TRBD1	TGTGCCTGGAGTGTACGGGGCAGGGGGTACGAGCAGTACTTC	CAWSVRGRGYEQYF
TRBV19	TRBJ1-2	.	.	TGTGCCAGTAGTATAGGACCGAGATTCTATGGCTACACCTTC	CASSIGPRFYGYTF
TRBV18	TRBJ2-6	.	.	TGTGCCAGCTCAGAAGATAGCTCTGGGGCCAACGTCCTGACTTTC	CASSEDSSGANVLTF
TRBV6-8	TRBJ1-5	.	.	TGTGCCAGCAGTTACGGTTCGGACAGAGGTCAGCCCCAGCATTTT	CASSYGSDRGQPQHF
TRBV19	TRBJ1-5	.	TRBD1	TGTGCCAGTAGACCGGGACAGGGTTCTAGCAATCAGCCCCAGCATTTT	CASRPGQGSSNQPQHF
TRBV29-1	TRBJ1-1	.	.	TGCAGCGTTGTAGGGTGGGGCAACACTGAAGCTTTCTTT	CSVVGWGNTEAFF
TRBV28	TRBJ1-2	.	.	TGTGCCAGCGAGGAACAGAAATATGGCTACACCTTC	CASEEQKYGYTF
TRBV6-8	TRBJ2-3	.	.	TGTGCCAGCAGTGACCCCGCGGGACAGCTTCGCGCAGATACGCAGTATTTT	CASSDPAGQLRADTQYF
TRBV5-1	TRBJ2-3	.	.	TGCGCCAGCAGCTTGGCGGGACAAAGCACAGATACGCAGTATTTT	CASSLAGQSTDTQYF
TRBV30	TRBJ2-7	.	TRBD2	TGTGCCTGGACTCGTATAGCGGGAGGTTCCTACGAGCAGTACTTC	CAWTRIAGGSYEQYF
TRBV6-8	TRBJ1-5	few	.	TGTGCCAGCATAGGTGGCACCGATCAGCCCCAGCATTTT	CASIGGTDQPQHF
TRBV30	TRBJ1-2	.	.	TGTGCCTGGAGAACCGGGAACTATGGCTACACCTTC	CAWRTGNYGYTF
TRBV30	TRBJ2-7	.	.	TGTGCCTGGAGTTGGGGAGGCGAGCAGTACTTC	CAWSWGGEQYF
TRBV6-8	TRBJ2-2	.	.	TGTGCCAGCAGCTGGTCGGGCACCGGGGAGCTGTTTTTT	CASSWSGTGELFF
TRBV6-8	TRBJ2-1	.	.	TGTGCCAGCAGTTACGTTTCCTCCTACAATGAGCAGTTCTTC	CASSYVSSYNEQFF
TRBV6-8	TRBJ1-5	.	.	TGTGCCAGCACGGCGGTGCCTTATAGCAATCAGCCCCAGCATTTT	CASTAVPYSNQPQHF
TRBV6-8	TRBJ1-5	.	.	TGTGCCAGCAGACCAACTGGGGGGAGGGTGACCGGCAATCAGCCCCAGCATTTT	CASRPTGGRVTGNQPQHF
TRBV28	TRBJ2-7	.	.	TGTGCCAGTCCTCCCTCGGGGGAGTGGGGCGAGCAGTACTTC	CASPPSGEWGEQYF
TRBV30	TRBJ2-3	.	.	TGTGCCTGGAGTGTATCCCGGTCAGATACGCAGTATTTT	CAWSVSRSDTQYF
TRBV29-1	TRBJ2-1	.	.	TGCAGCGTTGATATTATGCAGGGTCGCGACAATGAGCAGTTCTTC	CSVDIMQGRDNEQFF
TRBV6-8	TRBJ2-2	.	.	TGTGCCATCAGCCCGACAGGTTTGGGCACCGGGGAGCTGTTTTTT	CAISPTGLGTGELFF